This TCR beta chain was retrieved from a study of neurological immune-mediated disorders. Study context: The approximately 34 multiple sclerosis patients comprised around 31 relapsing-remitting and 3 secondary progressive cases.

Unsorted libraries used 2 million PBMCs kept at -80 degrees C. Trimming shortened V by 6 bases and J by 0 bases, and 12 bases separated the two germline ends. This CDR3 comprises 15 residues. TCRdb re-called the 5' RACE reads through MiXCR, storing one row per CDR3 protein. The table has tens of thousands of distinct CDR3 sequences, 4% to 6% seen once. The sample holds many counts of this clonotype. Material: PBMCs. The gene calls are TRBV12-3 or TRBV12-4 and TRBJ2-1; D ambiguous. The TCR comes from a man between 18 and 35 years old with multiple sclerosis. The CDR3 nucleotides are TGTGCCAGCAGCCAGCCTGAGAGCTCCTACAATGAGCAGTTCTTC. It codes for CASSQPESSYNEQFF.